Given below is one T cell receptor beta chain in context. The data were obtained in a study of blood T cell repertoires in COVID-19. On the study more broadly: The United States, Italy and Spain provided the acute and convalescent COVID-19 samples. T cells, B-cell-depleted T cells, or PBMCs provided the cDNA or gDNA that served as material.

V was clipped by 2 bases and J by 3 bases; unmatched bases: 13. The germline CDR1 and CDR2 sequences are MNHNS and SASEGT. The CDR3 sequence is 18 residues long. Per the authors' pipeline: Researchers report that nucleated cell counts were estimated from reference gene primer amplification. Data came from immunoSEQ multiplex PCR; TCRdb stores just in-frame clones and leaves some out. The V and J calls and the clone size are those of that table, but D and trimming were determined from the DNA. The sample contains 200,000 or so clones, roughly 85% of which appear only once. The sequenced sample consisted of peripheral blood. This sequence joins TRBV6-1 and TRBJ1-2; TRBD1 aligns across 9 bases. This sequence originates from a woman in her twenties or thirties with acute or convalescent COVID-19. The CDR3 sequence: CASSERGQGNPGDYGYTF. The CDR3 DNA follows: TGTGCCAGCAGTGAAAGGGGACAGGGAAACCCGGGGGACTATGGCTACACCTTC.